This TCR beta chain was identified during a study of T cell repertoires in cytomegalovirus infection. Germline loops: CDR1 DFQATT, CDR2 SNEGSKA (reference sequence). This CDR3 is 17 amino acids long. The V segment lost 1 base and the J segment 1 base; nucleotides outside the gene matches: 8. Each CDR3 protein is one row after TCRdb ran MiXCR on the reads. The data contain 300,000 to 450,000 distinct CDR3 sequences, approximately 18% of them seen just once; the ten biggest clones take up around 9.3%. In this sample, this clonotype turned up a few times. The origin of this receptor is a human donor in good health (CMV status not recorded). Some clones in this sample may be carry-over from other donors' samples. Sequenced material: PBMCs. The V and J genes are TRBV20-1 and TRBJ2-5; 11 bases match TRBD2. The CDR3 protein is CSARGLGLAVLQETQYF. The CDR3 DNA follows: TGCAGTGCTAGAGGGCTGGGACTAGCGGTACTCCAAGAGACCCAGTACTTC.